This is a list of T cell receptor beta chains from one sample in a study of blood T cell repertoires in COVID-19. TCRdb's copy holds only in-frame clones and misses some; the assay was immunoSEQ multiplex PCR. In the table there are almost 100,000 clones, about nine tenths of which are singletons. Sequencing input: peripheral blood. The receptors originated from a man aged 45-65 years with acute or convalescent COVID-19. Both conserved end residues are part of each CDR3. Each record gives: D gene, J gene, clone size, V gene, CDR3 length, CDR3 protein, CDR3 DNA. A D gene is named only where the DNA matches it firmly. Clone sizes are given selectively: once, few, many, or a class where the clone is expanded.

d_gene: .
j_gene: TRBJ1-5
abundance: .
v_gene: TRBV10-1
len: 13
CDR3aa: CASSGELGGPQHF
CDR3nt: TGCGCCAGCAGTGGGGAGTTGGGAGGTCCCCAGCATTTT

d_gene: TRBD2
j_gene: TRBJ2-3
abundance: few
v_gene: TRBV6-6
len: 16
CDR3aa: CASSGSSGSRSDTQYF
CDR3nt: TGTGCCAGCAGTGGATCTAGCGGGAGTCGGTCAGATACGCAGTATTTT

d_gene: TRBD2
j_gene: TRBJ2-1
abundance: .
v_gene: TRBV28
len: 15
CDR3aa: CASRSPGLDSNEQFF
CDR3nt: TGTGCCAGCAGGTCGCCGGGACTAGATTCCAATGAGCAGTTCTTC

d_gene: TRBD1
j_gene: TRBJ2-5
abundance: .
v_gene: TRBV3-1/TRBV3-2
len: 13
CDR3aa: CASSQDRGETQYF
CDR3nt: TGTGCCAGCAGCCAGGACAGGGGAGAGACCCAGTACTTC

d_gene: .
j_gene: TRBJ1-1
abundance: .
v_gene: TRBV5-1
len: 14
CDR3aa: CASSATEGSTEAFF
CDR3nt: TGCGCCAGCAGCGCCACTGAGGGTTCCACTGAAGCTTTCTTT

d_gene: TRBD2
j_gene: TRBJ2-1
abundance: .
v_gene: TRBV7-2
len: 17
CDR3aa: CASSLVAGGPPYNEQFF
CDR3nt: TGTGCCAGCAGCTTAGTTGCGGGAGGACCTCCATACAATGAGCAGTTCTTC

d_gene: TRBD1
j_gene: TRBJ2-3
abundance: once
v_gene: TRBV6-5
len: 16
CDR3aa: CASSSPGQGVTDTQYF
CDR3nt: TGTGCCAGCAGTTCCCCAGGACAGGGGGTCACAGATACGCAGTATTTT

d_gene: .
j_gene: TRBJ2-5
abundance: once
v_gene: TRBV9
len: 16
CDR3aa: CASSAGFEANQETQYF
CDR3nt: TGTGCCAGCAGCGCGGGGTTTGAGGCTAACCAAGAGACCCAGTACTTC

d_gene: .
j_gene: TRBJ1-5
abundance: once
v_gene: TRBV10-3
len: 12
CDR3aa: CAIGEGNQPQHF
CDR3nt: TGTGCCATCGGCGAGGGAAATCAGCCCCAGCATTTT

d_gene: TRBD2
j_gene: TRBJ2-1
abundance: .
v_gene: TRBV19
len: 16
CDR3aa: CASSIPAGVLSNEQFF
CDR3nt: TGTGCCAGTAGTATACCAGCGGGAGTACTGAGTAATGAGCAGTTCTTC

d_gene: TRBD1
j_gene: TRBJ1-4
abundance: .
v_gene: TRBV12-5
len: 14
CDR3aa: CASGLGQGDEKLFF
CDR3nt: TGTGCTAGTGGTTTGGGACAGGGGGATGAAAAACTGTTTTTT

d_gene: .
j_gene: TRBJ1-5
abundance: once
v_gene: TRBV18
len: 14
CDR3aa: CASSPPFSDQPQHF
CDR3nt: TGTGCCAGCTCACCACCATTCAGTGATCAGCCCCAGCATTTT

d_gene: .
j_gene: TRBJ2-1
abundance: .
v_gene: TRBV3-1/TRBV3-2
len: 16
CDR3aa: CASSQSYRDMRNEQFF
CDR3nt: TGTGCCAGCAGCCAATCATACCGGGACATGAGGAATGAGCAGTTCTTC

d_gene: TRBD2
j_gene: TRBJ2-2
abundance: .
v_gene: TRBV5-1
len: 15
CDR3aa: CASRLAGVRTGELFF
CDR3nt: TGCGCCAGCAGACTAGCGGGAGTCCGGACCGGGGAGCTGTTTTTT

d_gene: .
j_gene: TRBJ1-1
abundance: .
v_gene: TRBV18
len: 13
CDR3aa: CASSPLGGVEAFF
CDR3nt: TGTGCCAGCTCACCTCTGGGAGGGGTTGAAGCTTTCTTT

d_gene: TRBD1
j_gene: TRBJ2-7
abundance: .
v_gene: TRBV24-1
len: 16
CDR3aa: CATSDETGGASHEQYF
CDR3nt: TGTGCCACCAGTGACGAAACAGGGGGCGCGTCCCACGAGCAGTACTTC

d_gene: TRBD2
j_gene: TRBJ2-3
abundance: once
v_gene: TRBV18
len: 14
CDR3aa: CASSLLAGGDTQYF
CDR3nt: TGTGCCAGCTCTCTCTTAGCGGGAGGAGATACGCAGTATTTT

d_gene: .
j_gene: TRBJ2-7
abundance: .
v_gene: TRBV5-1
len: 14
CDR3aa: CASSLGTGTYEQYF
CDR3nt: TGCGCCAGCAGCTTGGGGACGGGGACCTACGAGCAGTACTTC

d_gene: TRBD1
j_gene: TRBJ1-2
abundance: .
v_gene: TRBV11-1
len: 14
CDR3aa: CASSSGTVPEGYTF
CDR3nt: TGTGCCAGCAGCTCAGGGACAGTTCCCGAGGGCTACACCTTC

d_gene: .
j_gene: TRBJ2-1
abundance: .
v_gene: TRBV6-5
len: 14
CDR3aa: CASRGSGGNNEQFF
CDR3nt: TGTGCCAGCAGGGGATCAGGGGGGAACAATGAGCAGTTCTTC

d_gene: .
j_gene: TRBJ2-1
abundance: .
v_gene: TRBV5-1
len: 14
CDR3aa: CASRAGTPNNEQFF
CDR3nt: TGCGCCAGCAGAGCCGGGACTCCCAACAATGAGCAGTTCTTC

d_gene: .
j_gene: TRBJ2-5
abundance: .
v_gene: TRBV27
len: 13
CDR3aa: CASSAEEQETQYF
CDR3nt: TGTGCCAGCAGTGCGGAAGAGCAAGAGACCCAGTACTTC

d_gene: TRBD1
j_gene: TRBJ2-4
abundance: .
v_gene: TRBV3-1/TRBV3-2
len: 18
CDR3aa: CASSQDFGTGLAKNIQYF
CDR3nt: TGTGCCAGCAGCCAAGATTTCGGGACAGGCCTAGCCAAAAACATTCAGTACTTC

d_gene: TRBD2
j_gene: TRBJ2-1
abundance: .
v_gene: TRBV3-1/TRBV3-2
len: 15
CDR3aa: CASSPIAGGYNEQFF
CDR3nt: TGTGCCAGCAGCCCCATAGCGGGAGGGTACAATGAGCAGTTCTTC

d_gene: .
j_gene: TRBJ2-7
abundance: .
v_gene: TRBV4-1
len: 15
CDR3aa: CASSRLGGLTYEQYF
CDR3nt: TGCGCCAGCAGCCGTTTGGGCGGGTTGACCTACGAGCAGTACTTC

d_gene: .
j_gene: TRBJ1-1
abundance: .
v_gene: TRBV12-3/TRBV12-4
len: 13
CDR3aa: CATGRGENTEAFF
CDR3nt: TGTGCCACCGGGAGGGGTGAGAACACTGAAGCTTTCTTT

d_gene: TRBD1
j_gene: TRBJ1-2
abundance: .
v_gene: TRBV3-1/TRBV3-2
len: 14
CDR3aa: CASSQEDRMYGYTF
CDR3nt: TGTGCCAGCAGCCAGGAGGACAGGATGTATGGCTACACCTTC

d_gene: .
j_gene: TRBJ2-3
abundance: .
v_gene: TRBV30
len: 16
CDR3aa: CAWSALQGRGTDTQYF
CDR3nt: TGTGCCTGGAGCGCCTTACAGGGTAGGGGCACAGATACGCAGTATTTT

d_gene: .
j_gene: TRBJ1-1
abundance: .
v_gene: TRBV27
len: 15
CDR3aa: CASSFQSGLNTEAFF
CDR3nt: TGTGCCAGCAGTTTCCAATCGGGGTTGAACACTGAAGCTTTCTTT

d_gene: .
j_gene: TRBJ1-3
abundance: .
v_gene: TRBV3-1/TRBV3-2
len: 16
CDR3aa: CASSNGQRYNGNTIYF
CDR3nt: TGTGCCAGCAGCAACGGACAGCGATATAATGGAAACACCATATATTTT

d_gene: TRBD2
j_gene: TRBJ2-7
abundance: .
v_gene: TRBV5-1
len: 13
CDR3aa: CASKLAGGYEQYF
CDR3nt: TGCGCCAGCAAATTAGCGGGAGGCTACGAGCAGTACTTC

d_gene: .
j_gene: TRBJ1-2
abundance: .
v_gene: TRBV12-3/TRBV12-4
len: 13
CDR3aa: CASSLSDLYGYTF
CDR3nt: TGTGCCAGCAGTTTATCAGATCTTTATGGCTACACCTTC

d_gene: TRBD2
j_gene: TRBJ2-1
abundance: .
v_gene: TRBV14
len: 15
CDR3aa: CASSQRTSGSPIVVF
CDR3nt: TGTGCCAGCAGCCAAAGGACTAGCGGGAGCCCTATTGTGGTCTTC